This T cell receptor beta chain was observed in a study of beta chain features in type 1 diabetes. There are a few counts of this clone. Its antigen is still unknown. Expressed TCRB transcripts were sequenced after all isolated RNA was converted to cDNA. Data came from immunoSEQ multiplex PCR; TCRdb stores just in-frame clones and leaves some out. Seen here are 150,000 to 190,000 clones, around a tenth observed once, and the top ten hold 0.4% to 0.55%. Whole-study results and caveats: Type 1 diabetes patients had TCRB CDR3s that were shorter (moderately but significantly so) in all four CD4+ subsets.

V lost 3 bases to trimming and J lost 2 bases; unmatched junction nucleotides: 4. Germline CDR1 and CDR2: SGHNT and YENEEA. The CDR3 extends over 17 amino acids. One heparinised blood draw averaging approximately 100 mL was given by each donor. The sequence came from a man aged 25 to 40 with type 1 diabetes. This chain connects TRBV11-3 to TRBJ2-2; TRBD2 matches at 12 bases. The specimen sequenced was central memory CD4+ T cells from blood. The CDR3 DNA follows: TGTGCCAGCAGCTTCGGACTAGCGGGACTAAACACCGGGGAGCTGTTTTTT. Its protein is CASSFGLAGLNTGELFF.